Listed below are T cell receptor beta chains from one sample, sequenced in a study of Tregs in tolerant kidney transplant recipients. Clones were read by immunoSEQ multiplex PCR, and TCRdb kept only the in-frame ones, dropping some. The sample records tens of thousands of clones, about 90% being singletons. The sample consisted of CD8+ T cells from blood (PBMCs), taken 24 months after the transplant. The receptors were sampled from a human patient who received a combined kidney and bone marrow transplant. Some T cells may arise from the graft donor. The CDR3 runs from the conserved cysteine through the conserved F or W. Each record gives: clone size, V gene, J gene, D gene, CDR3 DNA, CDR3 protein. D genes are given only for firm matches. Size is omitted from some rows. Given values are once, few, many or a class for expanded clones.

NA,TRBV11-3,TRBJ2-3,NA,TGTGCCAGCAGCTCGTACGGGGGACAGTACTACACAGATACGCAGTATTTT,CASSSYGGQYYTDTQYF
NA,TRBV7-9,TRBJ2-2,TRBD2,TGTGCCAGCAGCAATTATTTGCGGGAGGTCATTAGGACCGGGGAGCTGTTTTTT,CASSNYLREVIRTGELFF
NA,TRBV6-5,TRBJ2-1,NA,TGTGCCAGCAGTTACGGCGAGACACGCGAGCAGTTCTTC,CASSYGETREQFF
NA,TRBV5-6,TRBJ2-2,NA,TGTGCCAGCAGCGGCATTGGCACCGGGGAGCTGTTTTTT,CASSGIGTGELFF
NA,TRBV7-9,TRBJ2-1,TRBD2,TGTGCCACGTCCCCTGGTGCGGGAGTGCGATACAATGAGCAGTTCTTC,CATSPGAGVRYNEQFF
NA,TRBV5-6,TRBJ1-3,TRBD1,TGTGCCAGCCAGGGGGTTAGAAACACCATATATTTT,CASQGVRNTIYF
NA,TRBV7-6,TRBJ1-4,TRBD1,TGTGCCAGCAGCCACCCCGGGGCAGGGGGCGAAGGAGGTGAAAAACTGTTTTTT,CASSHPGAGGEGGEKLFF
NA,TRBV27,TRBJ2-5,NA,TGTGCCAGCAGACCTGGTGCTAGCCCCCCTGGGGAGACCCAGTACTTC,CASRPGASPPGETQYF
NA,TRBV6-5,TRBJ2-5,NA,TGTGCCAGCAGTTACAGCAGGGGGGTCGGCGAGACCCAGTACTTC,CASSYSRGVGETQYF
few,TRBV6-6,TRBJ1-3,TRBD1,TGTGCCAGCAGTTTGACAGGGGGCAGAAACACCATATATTTT,CASSLTGGRNTIYF
NA,TRBV7-8,TRBJ2-3,NA,TGTGCCAGCAGCATTATCACAGATACGCAGTATTTT,CASSIITDTQYF
NA,TRBV7-2,TRBJ2-2,TRBD2,TGTGCCAGCAGCATTCCAGTACTAGCGGTGAACACCGGGGAGCTGTTTTTT,CASSIPVLAVNTGELFF
NA,TRBV4-1,TRBJ2-7,TRBD2,TGCGCCAGCAGCACATCCTCAGCGGGAGGTAACTGGGAGCAGTACTTC,CASSTSSAGGNWEQYF
NA,TRBV27,TRBJ1-2,NA,TGTGCCAGCAGTTTAGTTATCGGCGGCGGTGGATATGGCTACACCTTC,CASSLVIGGGGYGYTF
once,TRBV27,TRBJ2-2,NA,TGTGCCAGCAGTACGGTCGCCGGGGAGCTGTTTTTT,CASSTVAGELFF
NA,TRBV4-2,TRBJ2-2,NA,TGTGCCAGCGCCCATGGCGGCACCGGGGAGCTGTTTTTT,CASAHGGTGELFF
NA,TRBV9,TRBJ2-5,TRBD2,TGTGCCAGCAGCGTATGGGGGGGGGAACAAGAGACCCAGTACTTC,CASSVWGGEQETQYF
NA,TRBV29-1,TRBJ2-7,NA,TGCAGCGTTGAATCGCGGGACTCCTACGAGCAGTACTTC,CSVESRDSYEQYF
NA,TRBV29-1,TRBJ1-2,TRBD1,TGCAGCGTCGAGTCGGGACAGGGGTCCCCGGACCTCTATGGCTACACCTTC,CSVESGQGSPDLYGYTF
NA,TRBV9,TRBJ2-3,TRBD2,TGTGCCAGCAGCGTAGCGGCGGGAGGTTCCACAGATACGCAGTATTTT,CASSVAAGGSTDTQYF
NA,TRBV7-8,TRBJ2-7,NA,TGTGCCAGCAGCTTTGGCATGGAGCAGTACTTC,CASSFGMEQYF
NA,TRBV5-4,TRBJ2-7,NA,TGTGCCAGCAGCTTGGGCGTTAGCGGCTACGAGCAGTACTTC,CASSLGVSGYEQYF
NA,TRBV6-5,TRBJ2-7,TRBD1,TGTGCCAGCAGTTGGGGACAGGGGGCGTACGAGCAGTACTTC,CASSWGQGAYEQYF
NA,TRBV7-3,TRBJ2-3,NA,TGTGCCAGCAGCTTATTTGGGCGGGGAAGCACAGATACGCAGTATTTT,CASSLFGRGSTDTQYF
NA,TRBV30,TRBJ2-7,TRBD1,TGTGCCTGGATGACCGGGACAGGGCTCAACGAGCAGTACTTC,CAWMTGTGLNEQYF
NA,TRBV7-9,TRBJ1-5,NA,TGTGCCAGCAGCTTATCGAGTAGCAATCAGCCCCAGCATTTT,CASSLSSSNQPQHF
NA,TRBV15,TRBJ2-7,NA,TGTGCCACCAGCGCTGGACGGGACTACGAGCAGTACTTC,CATSAGRDYEQYF
NA,TRBV11-2,TRBJ1-6,TRBD1,TGTGCCAGCAGCCCTACAGGGGGCTCTTCACCCCTCCACTTT,CASSPTGGSSPLHF
NA,TRBV2,TRBJ1-5,TRBD1,TGTGCCAGCAGTGGACAGGGGAACTATCAGCCCCAGCATTTT,CASSGQGNYQPQHF
NA,TRBV28,TRBJ2-7,TRBD1,TGTGCCAGCTACACCGGGACAGGGCCCTACGAGCAGTACTTC,CASYTGTGPYEQYF
NA,TRBV10-3,TRBJ1-2,TRBD1,TGTGCCATCAGTGAGCCCCGACAGGGCGTCTATGGCTACACCTTC,CAISEPRQGVYGYTF